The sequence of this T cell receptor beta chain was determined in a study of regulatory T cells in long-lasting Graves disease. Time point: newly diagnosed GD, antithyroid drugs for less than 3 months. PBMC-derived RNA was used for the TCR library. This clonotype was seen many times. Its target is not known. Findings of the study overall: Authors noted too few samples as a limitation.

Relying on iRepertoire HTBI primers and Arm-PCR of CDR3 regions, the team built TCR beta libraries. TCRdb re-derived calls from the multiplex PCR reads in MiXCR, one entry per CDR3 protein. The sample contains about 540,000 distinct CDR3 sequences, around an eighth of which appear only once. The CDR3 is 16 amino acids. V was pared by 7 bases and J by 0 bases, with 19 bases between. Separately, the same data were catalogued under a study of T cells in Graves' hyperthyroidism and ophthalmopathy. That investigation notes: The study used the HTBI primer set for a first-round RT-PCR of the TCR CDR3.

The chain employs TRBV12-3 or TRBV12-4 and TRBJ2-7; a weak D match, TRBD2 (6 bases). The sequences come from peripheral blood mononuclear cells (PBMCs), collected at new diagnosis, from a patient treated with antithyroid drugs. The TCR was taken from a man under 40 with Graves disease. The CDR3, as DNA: TGTGCCAGCATCCCAGGGCGGGACTCTACCTCCTACGAGCAGTACTTC. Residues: CASIPGRDSTSYEQYF.